The 21 T cell receptor beta chains given below trace back to one sample, sequenced in a study. Using its own MiXCR run on the 5' RACE reads, TCRdb lists one record per CDR3 protein. The table shows tens of thousands of distinct CDR3 sequences, with about 30% occurring only once. Sample: tumor-infiltrating memory CD4+ T cells sorted from the breast tumor. As for subset: memory CD4+ T cells, CD4+CD45RO+CD25-. The receptors originated from a female donor with breast cancer.

This clonotype was found a few times. This chain joins TRBV5-4 and TRBJ2-3; D possibly uses TRBD1 or TRBD2 (5 bases each). CDR1 is SGHNT, CDR2 YYREEE, per germline (reference sequence). The CDR3 totals 14 residues. The V end was cut by 2 bases, the J end by 3 bases, with 10 bases between. CDR3: CASSFPGPTDTQYF. The CDR3 nucleotides are TGTGCCAGCAGCTTCCCGGGACCTACAGATACGCAGTATTTT.

This clonotype was picked up a small number of times. CDR3 amino acids: CASTDPGNTYEQYF. The CDR3 DNA is TGCGCCAGCACAGACCCGGGGAACACCTACGAGCAGTACTTC. The V gene is TRBV5-1, the J gene TRBJ2-7; D perhaps matches TRBD2 (5 bases). The CDR3 consists of 14 residues. Germline V gene lookup returns CDR1 SGHRS and CDR2 YFSETQ. Trimming removed 6 bases from V and 2 bases from J, with 15 bases in between.

This clonotype occurred a few times. This chain joins TRBV12-3 or TRBV12-4 and TRBJ1-1; the D gene is possibly TRBD1 (6 bases). V was cut by 5 bases and J by 8 bases, with 18 bases left in between. This CDR3 region has 14 residues. CDR3 residues: CASSAGTRNREAFF. For the CDR3, the DNA is TGTGCCAGCAGTGCCGGGACACGAAACCGCGAAGCTTTCTTT.

The chain carries TRBV3-1 and TRBJ2-3; the D gene is possibly TRBD2 (6 bases). CDR3 length: 16 residues. The germline V and J ends were trimmed by 2 bases and 4 bases, with 16 bases remaining between them. Germline V lookup: CDR1 LGHDT, CDR2 YNNKEL (reference sequence). CDR3 loop: CASSQRQGGGSDTQYF. The DNA of the CDR3 is TGTGCCAGCAGCCAACGGCAGGGAGGAGGATCAGATACGCAGTATTTT.

The chain uses TRBV5-1 and TRBJ1-3; D is ambiguous. The CDR3 sequence is 14 residues long. The V gene's germline CDR1 is SGHRS and CDR2 YFSETQ. V was shortened by 3 bases and J by 3 bases, with 10 bases between the two germline ends. CDR3 DNA sequence: TGCGCCAGCAGCTGGGGTGGCGGTGGAAACACCATATATTTT. Residues: CASSWGGGGNTIYF.

By share, this clonotype ranks as medium-sized. This chain uses TRBV4-1 with TRBJ2-2; the D is unclear. Germline loops: CDR1 MGHRA, CDR2 YSYEKL. CDR3 size: 15 residues. The V and J ends lost 2 bases and 7 bases respectively, with 14 bases between them. Here the CDR3 DNA reads TGCGCCAGCAGCCAAACGTTGGGTTTTGGCGGGGAGCTGTTTTTT. Its protein is CASSQTLGFGGELFF.

This clonotype occurred a few times. V is TRBV12-3 or TRBV12-4 and J is TRBJ1-3; D is unclear. The CDR3 is 14 residues long. Trimming took off 7 bases at V and 1 base at J, with 11 bases between the two ends. CDR3 residues: CASTPGGSGNTIYF. The CDR3 DNA sequence: TGTGCCAGCACGCCCGGTGGTTCTGGAAACACCATATATTTT.

This clonotype was recorded a few times. The CDR3 DNA sequence: TGTGCCAGCAGCGGGGGGACAGGAGGCTACACCTTC. Translating it yields CASSGGTGGYTF. The genes are TRBV9 and TRBJ1-2; TRBD1 aligns across 8 bases. CDR1 SGDLS and CDR2 YYNGEE come from the germline V gene. This CDR3 has 12 amino acids. V trimming: 3 bases; J trimming: 8 bases; junction bases outside the gene matches: 3.

The chain has TRBV6-2 or TRBV6-3 and TRBJ2-6; 9 bases are a match to TRBD1. Germline V lookup: CDR1 MNHEY, CDR2 SVGEGT. The CDR3 is made up of 17 amino acids. The trim removed 10 bases at V and 4 bases at J, leaving 14 bases unmatched. The DNA of the CDR3 is TGTGCCACCATCCGGGGGGACAGGGTCTTCGGGGCCAACGTCCTGACTTTC. It codes for CATIRGDRVFGANVLTF.

This clonotype has a handful of counts. The chain couples TRBV2 to TRBJ2-7; 7 bases match TRBD1. Germline V lookup: CDR1 SNHLY, CDR2 FYNNEI. The CDR3 has 14 residues. With 1 base clipped from V and 1 base from J, the junction kept 1 base outside the gene matches. CDR3 DNA: TGTGCCAGCAGTGAAGGGACAGGATCCTACGAGCAGTACTTC. Translated, it gives CASSEGTGSYEQYF.

The chain carries TRBV20-1 and TRBJ1-6; unclear D gene. The CDR3 covers 14 residues. Germline CDR1 reads DFQATT; CDR2 reads SNEGSKA (reference sequence). Trimming took 1 base from V and 10 from J, leaving 14 bases between them. This CDR3 is CSARVSVGRSPLHF. In nucleotides, the CDR3 is TGCAGTGCTAGAGTGAGCGTGGGCAGGTCACCCCTCCACTTT.

This clonotype was detected only once. The chain combines TRBV5-1 with TRBJ2-7, with 12 bases lining up with TRBD2. CDR1 is SGHRS, CDR2 YFSETQ, per germline. The CDR3 is 15 residues long. The J segment lost 2 bases and the V segment lost 3 bases, leaving 3 bases of the junction unmatched. The CDR3 DNA is TGCGCCAGCAGCTCCGGACTAGCGGGGACCTACGAGCAGTACTTC. As protein: CASSSGLAGTYEQYF.

This clonotype has a handful of counts. The rearrangement joins TRBV20-1 to TRBJ2-1; 10 bases align to TRBD2. This CDR3 spans 16 amino acids. V lost 2 bases and J lost 8; bases outside the gene matches: 12. Per germline, CDR1 DFQATT and CDR2 SNEGSKA (reference sequence). The CDR3 sequence is CSARNTHSGRRDEQFF. DNA of the CDR3: TGCAGTGCTAGAAATACACATAGCGGGAGGCGGGATGAGCAGTTCTTC.

The chain links TRBV7-2 to TRBJ1-2, with D hard to call. Deletions cut 1 base from V and 4 bases from J, with 13 bases between. This CDR3 spans 15 amino acids. Germline CDR1 and CDR2: SGHTA and FQGNSA. As DNA, the CDR3 is TGTGCCAGCAGCTTAGGTTCTGTTCTGGCCTATGGCTACACCTTC. Amino acid sequence: CASSLGSVLAYGYTF.

This clonotype was observed at least ten times. The genes are TRBV20-1 and TRBJ2-3; 9 bases map to TRBD2. CDR3 size: 15 residues. V shed 4 bases and J 2 bases; nucleotides not matched to a gene: 7. Germline-derived CDR1 and CDR2 are DFQATT and SNEGSKA (reference sequence). This CDR3 reads CSATPSGRHTDTQYF. The CDR3 nucleotides read TGCAGTGCTACACCCAGCGGGAGGCACACAGATACGCAGTATTTT.

This clonotype turned up a few times. The J gene is TRBJ2-6, the V gene TRBV6-6; 8 bases fit TRBD1. The CDR3 totals 17 residues. Losses at the gene ends were 4 bases for V and 2 bases for J; bases not matched to a gene: 7. Germline lookup yields CDR1 MNHNY and CDR2 SVGAGI (reference sequence). CDR3 DNA sequence: TGTGCCAGCAGTTCCGCCAGGACAGGGACTGGGGCCAACGTCCTGACTTTC. It is translated as CASSSARTGTGANVLTF.

V and J are TRBV5-1 and TRBJ2-5; no clear D. The CDR3 length is 11 residues. V was pared by 8 bases and J by 5 bases, with 10 bases between. Germline V CDR1 and CDR2: SGHRS, YFSETQ. CDR3 sequence reads: CASTREETQYF. In nucleotides, the CDR3 is TGCGCCAGTACGCGAGAGGAGACCCAGTACTTC. Variable domain in full (rest from reference TRBV5-1 and TRBJ2-5): KAGVTQTPRYLIKTRGQQVTLSCSPISGHRSVSWYQQTPGQGLQFLFEYFSETQRNKGNFPGRFSGRQFSNSRSEMNVSTLELGDSALYLCASTREETQYFGPGTRLLVL.

This clonotype was detected ten times or more. The rearrangement links TRBV6-1 to TRBJ1-1; a possible D gene is TRBD1 (6 bases). Per the germline V gene, CDR1 is MNHNS and CDR2 is SASEGT. The CDR3 has 16 amino acids. V was shortened by 5 bases and J by 3 bases, with 19 bases between the two germline ends. The chain's CDR3 is CASSSLAGGLDTEAFF. CDR3 nucleotides: TGTGCCAGCAGTTCCCTTGCGGGGGGCCTCGACACTGAAGCTTTCTTT.

This clonotype was recorded a few times. V usage is TRBV7-2 and J usage is TRBJ2-1; 8 bases match TRBD1. With V trimmed by 5 bases and J by 8 bases, 11 bases remained unmatched. In germline, CDR1 is SGHTA, CDR2 FQGNSA. The CDR3 runs 15 residues. CDR3 sequence: CASSLTGVPWDEQFF. The CDR3 nucleotides are TGTGCCAGCAGCCTGACAGGGGTGCCCTGGGATGAGCAGTTCTTC.

A word on this clonotype: One base away lies a much larger clone, so this may be a sequencing read error. The rearrangement links TRBV6-5 to TRBJ1-5, with no clear D. The CDR3 runs 14 residues. Germline V gene lookup returns CDR1 MNHEY and CDR2 SVGAGI. CDR3 in DNA: TGTACCAGCAGAAAGGGCGTAAGAGACCAGCCCCAGCATTTT. This translates into CTSRKGVRDQPQHF.

This rearrangement joins TRBV4-2 to TRBJ1-1, with D unresolved. This CDR3 contains 14 residues. Germline V gene sequence: CDR1 LGHNA, CDR2 YNFKEQ. Between the trimmed V and J ends, which lost 0 bases and 5 bases, there was a span of 10 bases. The CDR3 is CASSQDWSSTEAFF. The CDR3 DNA sequence: TGTGCCAGCAGCCAAGACTGGAGTAGTACTGAAGCTTTCTTT.